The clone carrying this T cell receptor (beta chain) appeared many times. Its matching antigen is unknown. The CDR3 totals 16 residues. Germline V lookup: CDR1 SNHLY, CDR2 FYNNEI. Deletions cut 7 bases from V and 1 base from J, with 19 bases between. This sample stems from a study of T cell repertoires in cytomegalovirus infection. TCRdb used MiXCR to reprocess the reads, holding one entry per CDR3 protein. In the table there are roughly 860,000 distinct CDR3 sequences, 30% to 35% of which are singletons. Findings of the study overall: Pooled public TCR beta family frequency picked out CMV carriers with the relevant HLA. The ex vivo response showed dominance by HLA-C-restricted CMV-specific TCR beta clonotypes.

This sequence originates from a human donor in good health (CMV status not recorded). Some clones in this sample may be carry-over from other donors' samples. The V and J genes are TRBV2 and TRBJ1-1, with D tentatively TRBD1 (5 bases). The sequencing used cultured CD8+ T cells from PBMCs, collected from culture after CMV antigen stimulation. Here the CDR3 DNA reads TGTGCCAGCATCCCGGACCTAGGACATTGGAACACTGAAGCTTTCTTT. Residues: CASIPDLGHWNTEAFF.